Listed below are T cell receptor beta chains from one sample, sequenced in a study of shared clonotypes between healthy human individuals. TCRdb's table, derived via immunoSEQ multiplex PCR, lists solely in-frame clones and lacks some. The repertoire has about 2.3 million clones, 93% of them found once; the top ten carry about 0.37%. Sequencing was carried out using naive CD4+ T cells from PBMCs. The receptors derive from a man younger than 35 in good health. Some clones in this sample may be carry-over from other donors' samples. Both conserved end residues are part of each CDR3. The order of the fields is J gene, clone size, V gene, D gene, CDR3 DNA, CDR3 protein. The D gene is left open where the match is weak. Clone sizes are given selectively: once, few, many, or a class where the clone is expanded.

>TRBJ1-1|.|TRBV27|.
TGTGCCAGCGGGGGACCCCCGATAGCTGAAGCTTTCTTT
CASGGPPIAEAFF
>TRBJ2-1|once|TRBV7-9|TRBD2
TGTGCCAGCAGCTTAGCCAGCGGGAGGGCCGGTGAGCAGTTCTTC
CASSLASGRAGEQFF
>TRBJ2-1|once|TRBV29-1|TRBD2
TGCAGCGTTGGGTTACGTCTAGCGGGGTACAATGAGCAGTTCTTC
CSVGLRLAGYNEQFF
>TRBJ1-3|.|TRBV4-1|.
TGCGCCAGCAGCCCTTTAGGCCGGAGCTCTGGAAACACCATATATTTT
CASSPLGRSSGNTIYF
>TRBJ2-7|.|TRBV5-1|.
TGCGCCAGCAGCACAAACAGTTACTCCTACGAGCAGTACTTC
CASSTNSYSYEQYF
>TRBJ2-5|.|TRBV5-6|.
TGTGCCAGCAGCCTGATCGGACAAGAGACCCAGTACTTC
CASSLIGQETQYF
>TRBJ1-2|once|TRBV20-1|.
TGCAGTGCTAGTTCGGGGGGAGGCTACACCTTC
CSASSGGGYTF
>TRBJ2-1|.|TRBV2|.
TGTGCCAGCAGTGGGACAGTCTACAATGAGCAGTTCTTC
CASSGTVYNEQFF
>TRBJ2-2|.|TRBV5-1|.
TGCGCCAGCAGTTTCGGGTCCGAGGGTGCCGGGGAGCTGTTTTTT
CASSFGSEGAGELFF
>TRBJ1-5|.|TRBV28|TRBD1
TGTGCCATATCCCCGGGACAGGGGAATAATCAGCCCCAGCATTTT
CAISPGQGNNQPQHF
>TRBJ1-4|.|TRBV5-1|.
TGCGCCAGCAGCTCCTTTTCTTTCGGGACACCCGGATCTAGTGAAAAACTGTTTTTT
CASSSFSFGTPGSSEKLFF
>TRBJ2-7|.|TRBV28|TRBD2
TGTGCCAGCACTAGCGGGAGTATATACGAGCAGTACTTC
CASTSGSIYEQYF
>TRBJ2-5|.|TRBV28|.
TGTGCCAGCACTTTTACCACTGGACGACCCCGAGGAGAGACCCAGTACTTC
CASTFTTGRPRGETQYF
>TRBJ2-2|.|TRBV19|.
TGTGCCAGTAGTACCCTAGGCGGGGTGACCGGGGAGCTGTTTTTT
CASSTLGGVTGELFF
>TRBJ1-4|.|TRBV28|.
TGTGCAGCCGAGGGGGAAGGGGAAAAACTGTTTTTT
CAAEGEGEKLFF
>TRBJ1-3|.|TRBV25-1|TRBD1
TGTGCCAGCAGTGAAATGGACAGGCTCTCTGGAAACACCATATATTTT
CASSEMDRLSGNTIYF
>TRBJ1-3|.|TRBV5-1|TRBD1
TGCGCCAGCAGCACGACCGGGACAGGGGGAAACACCATATATTTT
CASSTTGTGGNTIYF
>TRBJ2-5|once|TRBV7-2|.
TGTGCCAGCAGCCCCTCTTCCGGGCAAGAGACCCAGTACTTC
CASSPSSGQETQYF
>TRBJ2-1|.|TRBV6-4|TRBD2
TGTGCCAGCCGGACTAGCGGGAGTAGTGAGCAGTTCTTC
CASRTSGSSEQFF
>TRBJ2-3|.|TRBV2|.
TGTGCCAGCACGTTCACAGATACGCAGTATTTT
CASTFTDTQYF
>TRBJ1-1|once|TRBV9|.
TGTGCCAGCAGCGTTGCGGGGCGCATGAACACTGAAGCTTTCTTT
CASSVAGRMNTEAFF
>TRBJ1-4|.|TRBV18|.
TGTGCCAGCTCACCGTCTCCCCAGGGCTCTAATGAAAAACTGTTTTTT
CASSPSPQGSNEKLFF
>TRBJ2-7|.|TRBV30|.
TGTGCCTGGAGGGGGGGGCTAGCCCTCTACGAGCAGTACTTC
CAWRGGLALYEQYF
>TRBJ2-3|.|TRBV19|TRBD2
TGTGCCAGTAGTGGTAGACTAGCGGGGATAGATACGCAGTATTTT
CASSGRLAGIDTQYF
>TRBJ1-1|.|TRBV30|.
TGTGCCTGGAGTCGGGATCTAGCTGAAGCTTTCTTT
CAWSRDLAEAFF
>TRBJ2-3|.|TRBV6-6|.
TGTGCCAGCAGTTTTTCGGAAGATACGCAGTATTTT
CASSFSEDTQYF
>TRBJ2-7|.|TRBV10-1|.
TGCCCTCTCCACGAGCAGTACTTC
CPLHEQYF
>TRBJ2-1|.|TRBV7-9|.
TGTGCCAGCAGCCAGGTCAATGAGCAGTTCTTC
CASSQVNEQFF
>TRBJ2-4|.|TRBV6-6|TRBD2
TGTGCCAGCAGTTACACTGGACTAGCGGAAAACATTCAGTACTTC
CASSYTGLAENIQYF
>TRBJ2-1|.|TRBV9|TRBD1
TGTGCCAGCAGCGTCGGGACAGTATCTAACGAGCAGTTCTTC
CASSVGTVSNEQFF